What follows describes a single T cell receptor beta chain. Antigen unknown. V lost 6 bases and J 1 base, leaving 15 bases between the germline ends. This CDR3 is built from 16 residues. The germline V gene has CDR1 LNHDA and CDR2 SQIVND (reference sequence). The data are from a study of human T cells and chemical hapten exposure. Study-level background: Mostly female, the patients presented with alopecia areata, totalis or universalis. Whole-study findings and limits: DPC sensitization did not alter TCRs above 1 in 1000 frequency.

This sample's time point: patch test 3, about 24 weeks after DPC sensitization. Treatment specified: therapeutic diphenylcyclopropenone sensitization with weekly scalp DPC. Whole blood, unfractionated, served as the material for total RNA extraction. Each CDR3 protein is one row after TCRdb ran MiXCR on the RACE reads. Of 30,000 to 40,000 distinct CDR3 sequences in the sample, approximately 12% were seen once. This sequence originates from a middle-aged woman with alopecia areata. Some clones in this sample may be carry-over from other donors' samples. The sample in question was whole blood, obtained in connection with sensitization to the hapten diphenylcyclopropenone (DPC). This chain joins TRBV19 and TRBJ2-2; D may match TRBD1 or TRBD2 (5 bases each). CDR3 bases: TGTGCCAGTAGCCCCTGGGACGTCATGAACACCGGGGAGCTGTTTTTT. Residues: CASSPWDVMNTGELFF.